This T cell receptor (beta chain) is from a study of blood T cell repertoires in COVID-19. The method was immunoSEQ multiplex PCR; TCRdb's version includes in-frame clones alone and lacks a portion of them. The data contain some 260,000 clones, about 86% of them singletons. The V gene's germline CDR1 is MNHEY and CDR2 SMNVEV (reference sequence). This CDR3 comprises 15 residues. V shed 5 bases and J shed 0 bases, with 13 bases lying between them. The chain is built from TRBV27 and TRBJ1-2; D is ambiguous. This TCR was recovered from a man aged 30 to 45 with acute COVID-19. The source material was PBMCs or T cells enriched from blood (not recorded which). CDR3 in amino acids: CASSPEGPTNYGYTF. As DNA, the CDR3 is TGTGCCAGCAGTCCAGAGGGCCCTACTAACTATGGCTACACCTTC.